The present entry profiles one T cell receptor beta chain with its context. The antigen remains unidentified. The sample comes from a study of regulatory and conventional T cells in RAG deficiency. Notes on the study in general: In Omenn syndrome, Treg and Tconv repertoires overlapped >85%. Shannon entropy fell and Simpson indices rose in RAG-deficient patients. Compared with controls, unique Treg TCR beta sequences dropped around 92-fold in Omenn syndrome and CID/AS.

The repertoire was sequenced with immunoSEQ multiplex PCR; TCRdb's copy has only in-frame clones and lacks some. The sample yields around 30,000 clones, 75% to 90% seen once. The CDR3 contains 15 residues. Germline CDR1 reads MDHEN; CDR2 reads SYDVKM. The V and J ends lost 6 bases and 6 bases, in that order; junction bases with no gene match: 9. These data also featured in a second study, about regulatory T cells. That work adds: The PCR used 52 TRBV and 13 TRBJ primers. Patient repertoires had restricted TRB V-J pairs and skewed V and J usage, most in Tregs.

The chain employs TRBV28 and TRBJ1-5; TRBD1 matches 9 bases. The sequencing sample was made of CD8+ T cells sorted from blood. The origin of this receptor is a human donor in good health. CDR3 sequence (DNA): TGTGCCAGCAGCCGGGACAGGGTGGTTCCTCAGCCCCAGCATTTT. This gives the protein CASSRDRVVPQPQHF.